What follows are 15 T cell receptor beta chains derived from one specimen sequenced in a study of beta chain features in type 1 diabetes. Their target antigens are unknown. The isolated RNA, all of it, was reverse transcribed, so expressed TCRB transcripts were what got sequenced. Repertoires were generated with immunoSEQ multiplex PCR, while TCRdb's copy carries only in-frame clones and drops some. The sample shows 300,000 to 400,000 clones, 13% of them seen only once. Study conclusions and caveats: Type 1 diabetes patients had TCRB CDR3s that were shorter (moderately but significantly so) in all four CD4+ subsets.

The sample taken for sequencing was naive CD4+ T cells from blood. Receptors were obtained from a woman younger than 35 with type 1 diabetes.

This clone has just a few counts. Relative to the germline gene, one junction end is altered; a read error may explain this. This chain joins TRBV4-2 and TRBJ2-1, with 7 bases fitting TRBD2. This CDR3 is built from 16 residues. Germline loops: CDR1 LGHNA, CDR2 YNFKEQ. The CDR3 DNA follows: TGTGCCAGCAGCAAAGAACCAGGGACTACTTACAATGAGCAGTTCTTC. Encoded protein: CASSKEPGTTYNEQFF.

This clone was observed a handful of times. The chain links TRBV5-1 to TRBJ2-1; D perhaps matches TRBD2 (5 bases). The germline V gene has CDR1 SGHRS and CDR2 YFSETQ. Trimming removed 0 bases from V and 7 bases from J, with 23 bases in between. The CDR3 consists of 18 residues. The CDR3 nucleotides read TGCGCCAGCAGCTTGGAAGTTCGGCCGGGATTGATGGGAAATGAGCAGTTCTTC. Translation gives CASSLEVRPGLMGNEQFF.

The V and J genes are TRBV5-1 and TRBJ2-1; 9 nucleotides line up with TRBD2. Germline V gene data show CDR1 as SGHRS and CDR2 as YFSETQ. Trimming took 4 bases from V and 7 from J; bases not matched to a gene: 15. This CDR3 has 17 residues. CDR3 in amino acids: CASSRVASGKGANEQFF. CDR3 DNA sequence: TGCGCCAGCAGCCGAGTCGCTAGCGGGAAGGGGGCTAATGAGCAGTTCTTC.

This clone has just a few counts. The V gene is TRBV7-2, the J gene TRBJ1-5; no definite D call. V gave up 6 bases and J gave up 1 base, with 10 bases separating them. CDR3 length equals 14 residues. Germline loops: CDR1 SGHTA, CDR2 FQGNSA. In DNA, the CDR3 is TGTGCCAGCAGTAGAGGAGGGAGCAATCAGCCCCAGCATTTT. Translating gives CASSRGGSNQPQHF. The whole variable domain, filled in from reference TRBV7-2 and TRBJ1-5, reads GAGVSQSPSNKVTEKGKDVELRCDPISGHTALYWYRQSLGQGLEFLIYFQGNSAPDKSGLPSDRFSAERTGGSVSTLTIQRTQQEDSAVYLCASSRGGSNQPQHFGDGTRLSIL.

This clone was picked up a small number of times. The chain uses TRBV11-2 and TRBJ1-1; unclear D gene. Germline values: CDR1 SGHAT, CDR2 FQNNGV. The CDR3 spans 15 residues. With 6 bases removed from V and 1 base from J, the gap between germline ends came to 15 bases. DNA for the CDR3: TGTGCCAGCAGGGGTGACTACTCCCCGAACACTGAAGCTTTCTTT. Amino acid sequence: CASRGDYSPNTEAFF.

This clone was seen only a few times. The chain uses TRBV5-1 and TRBJ2-1, with D perhaps TRBD1 (6 bases). Germline V gives CDR1 SGHRS, CDR2 YFSETQ. The CDR3 is made up of 14 amino acids. V lost 4 bases and J lost 8, with 16 bases in between. The CDR3 region is CASSDTTGFDEQFF. The CDR3 region has the DNA TGCGCCAGCAGCGACACTACAGGGTTTGATGAGCAGTTCTTC.

The chain recombines TRBV28 with TRBJ1-1; D is perhaps TRBD1 (5 bases). V lost 5 bases to trimming and J lost 3 bases, with 25 bases between them. The germline CDR1 and CDR2 sequences are MDHEN and SYDVKM. This CDR3 spans 18 amino acids. CDR3 sequence reads: CASSPPPDRGLRDTEAFF. The CDR3 DNA follows: TGTGCCAGCAGTCCCCCCCCCGACCGGGGGTTGCGGGACACTGAAGCTTTCTTT.

The V gene is TRBV5-4, the J gene TRBJ1-1, with D hard to call. The germline CDR1 and CDR2 sequences are SGHNT and YYREEE (reference sequence). This CDR3 is built from 14 residues. The ends were cut back, 1 base at V and 1 base at J, with 8 bases in the middle. The DNA of the CDR3 is TGTGCCAGCAGCTTGTCCCAGGAGAACACTGAAGCTTTCTTT. Translating gives CASSLSQENTEAFF.

This chain uses TRBV4-1 with TRBJ1-2; D is perhaps TRBD1 (5 bases). The CDR3 contains 17 residues. Per germline, CDR1 MGHRA and CDR2 YSYEKL. The V end lost 5 bases, the J end lost 3 bases, and 22 bases lay between the germline ends. CDR3 sequence reads: CASSDPLVGGVYYGYTF. DNA of the CDR3: TGCGCCAGCAGCGACCCTCTAGTTGGAGGGGTATACTATGGCTACACCTTC.

There are a few counts of this clone. The chain has TRBV30 and TRBJ1-5; TRBD1 matches at 10 bases. Unmatched junction bases numbered 0, after V lost 3 bases and J lost 7 bases. There are 12 residues in the CDR3. Germline V gene lookup returns CDR1 GTSNPN and CDR2 SVGIG (reference sequence). As DNA, the CDR3 is TGTGCCTGGAGGACAGGGGGCCAGCCCCAGCATTTT. This encodes CAWRTGGQPQHF.

This sequence joins TRBV6-5 and TRBJ1-1; 7 bases align to TRBD1. The CDR3 runs 15 residues. The germline gives CDR1 MNHEY, CDR2 SVGAGI. With 2 bases clipped from V and 1 base from J, the junction kept 4 bases outside the gene matches. The CDR3 spells CASSYNRGPNTEAFF. The CDR3 nucleotides are TGTGCCAGCAGTTACAACAGGGGACCGAACACTGAAGCTTTCTTT.

This clone has a handful of counts. The chain recombines TRBV29-1 with TRBJ1-1; TRBD1 agrees at 12 bases. From germline, CDR1 is SQVTM and CDR2 ANQGSEA. V dropped 4 bases and J dropped 4; count of bases not matched to a gene: 4. The length of the CDR3 is 14 residues. CDR3 sequence reads: CSVGGQGATTEAFF. Here the CDR3 DNA reads TGCAGCGTTGGGGGACAGGGGGCGACCACTGAAGCTTTCTTT.

This clone was observed a handful of times. This chain uses TRBV7-2 with TRBJ1-1; 7 positions agree with TRBD1. Germline V gene data show CDR1 as SGHTA and CDR2 as FQGNSA. The CDR3 is made up of 12 amino acids. Trimming at V came to 5 bases and at J to 5 bases, leaving 2 bases not matched to a gene. The chain's CDR3 is CASSLDRTEAFF. The DNA of the CDR3 is TGTGCCAGCAGCCTGGACAGGACTGAAGCTTTCTTT.

A few counts support this clone. The rearrangement joins TRBV4-1 to TRBJ1-2; no clear D gene. Trimming pared 7 bases from V and 0 bases from J, leaving 12 bases between. Germline-derived CDR1 and CDR2 are MGHRA and YSYEKL. The CDR3 runs 14 residues. The CDR3 coding sequence is TGCGCCAGCACCTCGACTCCTACTAACTATGGCTACACCTTC. Translated, it gives CASTSTPTNYGYTF.

CDR3 DNA: TGCGCCAGCAGTGCAACAGGGGGGGGGACCTACGAGCAGTACTTC. Amino acids: CASSATGGGTYEQYF. V usage is TRBV4-1 and J usage is TRBJ2-7, with D perhaps matching TRBD1 (8 bases). Germline V gives CDR1 MGHRA, CDR2 YSYEKL. The CDR3 spans 15 residues. The germline V and J ends were trimmed by 6 bases and 2 bases, with 17 bases remaining between them.